The clone carrying this TCR beta chain was seen a few times. Its antigen is unidentified. The data derive from a study of T-cell memory formation after mild COVID-19. Whole-study findings and limits: Clones contracting across day 15 to 85 had a balanced CD4/CD8 profile; later expanding clones leaned CD4+.

TCRdb re-analysed the 5' RACE reads in MiXCR, keeping a single row per CDR3 protein. The sample holds 350,000 or so distinct CDR3 sequences, around a fifth seen once. This CDR3 has 13 amino acids. Between the trimmed V and J ends, which lost 6 bases and 4 bases, there was a span of 12 bases. Germline V gene data show CDR1 as MDHEN and CDR2 as SYDVKM. This clonotype was obtained from a young man who had mild COVID-19 (a few samples of this study predate the infection). Cell type and time point are not known. The chain has TRBV28 and TRBJ1-2; D gene uncertain. The sequencing input was PBMCs or a T cell subset sorted from them (not recorded which). CDR3: CASSPSVAYGYTF. CDR3 DNA sequence: TGTGCCAGCAGCCCCTCGGTGGCCTATGGCTACACCTTC.